A selection of T cell receptor beta chains follows, all from one sample in a study of tumor-infiltrating lymphocytes in localized non-small cell lung cancer. Libraries were prepared by immunoSEQ multiplex PCR; TCRdb keeps only in-frame clonotypes and omits some of them. In the table there are tens of thousands of clones, roughly 85% of which are singletons. Sequencing used lung tumor tissue. Source of these receptors: a human donor with non-small cell lung cancer. Both conserved end residues are part of each CDR3. A D gene is named only where the DNA matches it firmly. Size is stated for part of the rows, as once, few or many counts, or as a class when the clone is expanded.

V gene	J gene	clone size	CDR3 length	D gene	CDR3 protein	CDR3 DNA
TRBV27	TRBJ2-3	.	15	TRBD1	CASSFPTGGTDTQYF	TGTGCCAGCAGTTTCCCGACAGGGGGCACAGATACGCAGTATTTT
TRBV5-1	TRBJ1-3	.	13	.	CASSLDNIGTIYF	TGCGCCAGCAGCTTGGACAACATCGGCACCATATATTTT
TRBV30	TRBJ1-2	.	12	.	CAWSAPGHGYTF	TGTGCCTGGAGCGCGCCAGGGCATGGCTACACCTTC
TRBV7-8	TRBJ1-2	.	14	.	CASSLNRPGYGYTF	TGTGCCAGCAGCTTAAACAGGCCTGGGTATGGCTACACCTTC
TRBV7-2	TRBJ1-5	once	15	.	CASSLANNVNQPQHF	TGTGCCAGCAGCTTAGCAAACAATGTTAATCAGCCCCAGCATTTT
TRBV6-1	TRBJ2-1	.	16	.	CASSVVWGGAGNEQFF	TGTGCCAGCAGTGTCGTATGGGGGGGGGCCGGAAATGAGCAGTTCTTC
TRBV6-5	TRBJ1-2	.	14	.	CASSSTTANYGYTF	TGTGCCAGCAGCTCTACTACAGCTAACTATGGCTACACCTTC
TRBV5-1	TRBJ2-1	few	11	.	CASSDGLEQFF	TGCGCCAGCAGCGACGGACTAGAGCAGTTCTTC
TRBV5-1	TRBJ2-6	.	18	TRBD1	CASSLGGTGASGANVLTF	TGCGCCAGCAGCTTGGGAGGGACAGGGGCTTCTGGGGCCAACGTCCTGACTTTC
TRBV28	TRBJ1-1	.	14	TRBD1	CASSPGGSNTEAFF	TGTGCCAGCAGTCCAGGGGGCTCCAACACTGAAGCTTTCTTT
TRBV4-1	TRBJ1-5	.	16	.	CASSQDLGHRNQPQHF	TGCGCCAGCAGCCAAGATTTGGGACACCGCAATCAGCCCCAGCATTTT
TRBV6-5	TRBJ1-5	.	14	.	CASKARSSNQPQHF	TGTGCCAGCAAGGCCAGAAGTAGCAATCAGCCCCAGCATTTT
TRBV25-1	TRBJ1-1	few	13	.	CASSGDTNTEAFF	TGTGCCAGCAGTGGGGACACGAACACTGAAGCTTTCTTT
TRBV5-6	TRBJ2-7	.	16	TRBD1	CASSRGQGGLRYEQYF	TGTGCCAGCAGCAGAGGACAAGGGGGCTTACGGTACGAGCAGTACTTC
TRBV6-1	TRBJ2-7	.	15	TRBD1	CASRDDRGYSYEQYF	TGTGCCAGCAGAGATGACAGGGGTTACTCCTACGAGCAGTACTTC
TRBV7-9	TRBJ1-6	.	14	TRBD1	CASTMTGDNSPLHF	TGTGCCAGCACCATGACAGGGGATAATTCACCCCTCCACTTT